This T cell receptor (beta chain) is from a study of blood T cell repertoires in COVID-19. Per germline, CDR1 MNHEY and CDR2 SVGAGI. This CDR3 spans 13 amino acids. Trimming pared 0 bases from V and 1 base from J, leaving 4 bases between. Adults between roughly 18 and 90 years of age took part from approximately 24 US areas. The method was immunoSEQ multiplex PCR; TCRdb's version includes in-frame clones alone and lacks a portion of them. This sample has a few hundred thousand clones, with 88% found just once. Input material: PBMCs or T cells enriched from blood (not recorded which). This receptor was taken from a woman under 30 who had recovered from COVID-19. The rearrangement links TRBV6-5 to TRBJ2-7; D call uncertain. In DNA form, the CDR3 reads TGTGCCAGCAGTTACTCACAGTCCTACGAGCAGTACTTC. Amino acid sequence: CASSYSQSYEQYF.